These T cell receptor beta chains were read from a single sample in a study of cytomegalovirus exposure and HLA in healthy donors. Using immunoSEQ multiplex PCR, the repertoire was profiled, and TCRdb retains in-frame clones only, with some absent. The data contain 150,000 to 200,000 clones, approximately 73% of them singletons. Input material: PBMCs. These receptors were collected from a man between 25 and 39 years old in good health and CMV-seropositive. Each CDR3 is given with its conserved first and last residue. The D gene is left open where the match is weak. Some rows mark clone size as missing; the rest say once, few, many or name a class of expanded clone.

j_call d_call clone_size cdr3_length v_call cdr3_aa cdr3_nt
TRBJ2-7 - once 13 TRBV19 CASSWLQGYEQYF TGTGCCAGTAGCTGGCTACAGGGATACGAGCAGTACTTC
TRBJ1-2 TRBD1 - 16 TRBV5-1 CASSLDLDRESYGYTF TGCGCCAGCAGCTTGGACTTAGACAGGGAGAGCTATGGCTACACCTTC
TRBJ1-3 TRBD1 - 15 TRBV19 CASSGTDLWGNTIYF TGTGCCAGTAGTGGGACAGATCTCTGGGGAAACACCATATATTTT
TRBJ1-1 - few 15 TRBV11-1 CASSLYPGENTEAFF TGTGCCAGCAGCTTATATCCAGGGGAGAACACTGAAGCTTTCTTT
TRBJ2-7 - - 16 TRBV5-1 CASGAGTSTRSYEQYF TGCGCCAGCGGGGCGGGAACATCTACCCGGTCCTACGAGCAGTACTTC
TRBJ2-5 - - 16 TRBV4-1 CASSPYATSRKETQYF TGCGCCAGCAGCCCATACGCGACTAGTCGAAAGGAGACCCAGTACTTC
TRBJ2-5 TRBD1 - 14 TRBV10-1 CASSAPDREETQYF TGCGCCAGCAGTGCCCCGGACAGGGAGGAGACCCAGTACTTC
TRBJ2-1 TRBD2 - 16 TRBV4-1 CASSQGIAGLYNEQFF TGCGCCAGCAGCCAAGGAATAGCGGGACTATACAATGAGCAGTTCTTC
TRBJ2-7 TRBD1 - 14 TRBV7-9 CASSLGNRGYEQYF TGTGCCAGCAGCTTAGGGAACAGGGGCTACGAGCAGTACTTC
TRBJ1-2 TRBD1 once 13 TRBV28 CASSLGQVYGYTF TGTGCCAGCAGTTTGGGACAGGTCTATGGCTACACCTTC
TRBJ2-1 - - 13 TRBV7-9 CASSLASYNEQFF TGTGCCAGCAGCTTGGCCAGTTACAATGAGCAGTTCTTC
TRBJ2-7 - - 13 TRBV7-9 CASSSSPSYEQYF TGTGCCAGCAGCTCGAGCCCATCCTACGAGCAGTACTTC
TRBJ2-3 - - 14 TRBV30 CASTGQVIGDTQYF TGTGCCTCCACAGGACAAGTTATTGGTGATACGCAGTATTTT
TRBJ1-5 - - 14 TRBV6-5 CASSYGAFDQPQHF TGTGCCAGCAGTTACGGGGCATTCGATCAGCCCCAGCATTTT
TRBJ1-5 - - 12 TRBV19 CASGAGQQPQHF TGTGCCAGTGGGGCAGGACAGCAGCCCCAGCATTTT
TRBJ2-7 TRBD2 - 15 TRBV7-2 CASSLSGSNAYEQYF TGTGCCAGCAGTCTTAGCGGGTCTAACGCATACGAGCAGTACTTC
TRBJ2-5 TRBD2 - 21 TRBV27 CASSLRGSGTSGSWAQETQYF TGTGCCAGCAGCCTACGCGGCTCGGGGACTAGCGGGAGTTGGGCACAAGAGACCCAGTACTTC
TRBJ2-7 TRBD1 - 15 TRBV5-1 CASSLGTGLSYEQYF TGCGCCAGCAGCCTAGGGACAGGACTCTCCTACGAGCAGTACTTC
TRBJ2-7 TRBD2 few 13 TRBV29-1 CSVWTSGTYEQYF TGCAGCGTTTGGACTAGCGGTACCTACGAGCAGTACTTC
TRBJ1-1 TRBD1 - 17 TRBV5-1 CASSPGTGGLMNTEAFF TGCGCCAGCAGCCCCGGGACAGGGGGCTTGATGAACACTGAAGCTTTCTTT
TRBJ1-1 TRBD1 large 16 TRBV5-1 CASSWGDRGTNTEAFF TGCGCCAGCAGCTGGGGGGACAGGGGAACCAACACTGAAGCTTTCTTT
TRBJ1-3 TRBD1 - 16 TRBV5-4 CASRPGQGHSGNTIYF TGTGCCAGCAGACCTGGACAGGGGCACTCTGGAAACACCATATATTTT
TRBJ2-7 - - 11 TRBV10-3 CAISDSYEQYF TGTGCCATCAGTGACAGCTACGAGCAGTACTTC
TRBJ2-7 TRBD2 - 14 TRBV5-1 CASSLAGGLGEQYF TGCGCCAGCAGCTTGGCGGGAGGGTTGGGTGAGCAGTACTTC
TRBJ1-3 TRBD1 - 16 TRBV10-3 CAISDQPTGAGNTIYF TGTGCCATCAGTGACCAACCGACAGGGGCTGGAAACACCATATATTTT
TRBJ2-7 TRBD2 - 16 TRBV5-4 CASSSQQTSATYEQYF TGTGCCAGCAGCTCGCAGCAGACTAGCGCTACCTACGAGCAGTACTTC
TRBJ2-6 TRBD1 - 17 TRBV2 CASRAPTGGSGANVLTF TGTGCCAGTAGGGCTCCAACAGGGGGCTCTGGGGCCAACGTCCTGACTTTC
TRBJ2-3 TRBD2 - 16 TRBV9 CASSVGTSGLTDTQYF TGTGCCAGCAGCGTAGGGACTAGCGGACTCACAGATACGCAGTATTTT
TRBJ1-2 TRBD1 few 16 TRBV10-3 CAISARQGDTNYGYTF TGTGCCATCAGTGCTCGACAGGGCGATACCAACTATGGCTACACCTTC
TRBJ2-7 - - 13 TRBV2 CASSQDRFYEQYF TGTGCCAGCAGCCAAGACAGGTTTTACGAGCAGTACTTC
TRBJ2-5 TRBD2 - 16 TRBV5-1 CASSPGTSGSRETQYF TGCGCCAGCAGCCCAGGGACTAGCGGTTCCCGAGAGACCCAGTACTTC
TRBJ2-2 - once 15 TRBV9 CASSVFSTLRAPVFF TGTGCCAGCAGCGTATTTTCGACCTTGCGGGCCCCGGTGTTTTTT
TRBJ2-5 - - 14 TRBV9 CASSVGTEWETQYF TGTGCCAGCAGCGTAGGGACAGAGTGGGAGACCCAGTACTTC
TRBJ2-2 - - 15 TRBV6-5 CASSYAEGAPGELFF TGTGCCAGCAGTTACGCGGAGGGGGCACCCGGGGAGCTGTTTTTT
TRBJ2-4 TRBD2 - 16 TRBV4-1 CASSQPTSGTAGIQYF TGCGCCAGCAGCCAGCCGACTAGCGGGACCGCTGGGATTCAGTACTTC
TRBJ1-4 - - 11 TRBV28 CATVWNEKLFF TGTGCCACGGTTTGGAATGAAAAACTGTTTTTT
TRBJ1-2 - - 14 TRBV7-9 CASSPARGVDGYTF TGTGCCAGCAGCCCCGCCCGGGGAGTCGATGGCTACACCTTC
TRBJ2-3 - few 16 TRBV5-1 CASSSDYTAITDTQYF TGCGCCAGCAGTTCAGACTATACGGCTATAACAGATACGCAGTATTTT
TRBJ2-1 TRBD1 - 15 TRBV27 CASSSFSEGANEQFF TGTGCCAGCAGTTCCTTTTCCGAGGGGGCCAATGAGCAGTTCTTC
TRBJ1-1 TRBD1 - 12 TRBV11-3 CASSQGASEAFF TGTGCCAGCAGCCAGGGGGCAAGTGAAGCTTTCTTT
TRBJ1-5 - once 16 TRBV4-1 CASSQGRDPGNQPQHF TGCGCCAGCAGCCAAGGGAGGGATCCGGGCAATCAGCCCCAGCATTTT
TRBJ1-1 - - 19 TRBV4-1 CASSQDRATVTGTNTEAFF TGCGCCAGCAGCCAAGATAGGGCAACGGTGACAGGCACCAACACTGAAGCTTTCTTT
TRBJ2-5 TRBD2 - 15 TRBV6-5 CASSSSGRAGETQYF TGTGCCAGCAGTTCTAGCGGGAGGGCGGGGGAGACCCAGTACTTC
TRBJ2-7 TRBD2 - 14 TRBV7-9 CASSPRGSTHEQYF TGTGCCAGCAGCCCCCGCGGGAGCACCCACGAGCAGTACTTC
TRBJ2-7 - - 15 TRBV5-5 CASSFQSGSSYEQYF TGTGCCAGCAGCTTTCAGTCCGGGAGCTCCTACGAGCAGTACTTC
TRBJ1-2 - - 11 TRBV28 CASSYPYGYTF TGTGCCAGCAGTTATCCGTATGGCTACACCTTC
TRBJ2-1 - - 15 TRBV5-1 CASSLLASSSNEQFF TGCGCCAGCAGCTTGCTAGCGAGCAGCTCGAATGAGCAGTTCTTC
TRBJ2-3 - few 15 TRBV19 CASRKTDSGVDTQYF TGTGCCAGTAGGAAGACAGATTCTGGCGTCGATACGCAGTATTTT
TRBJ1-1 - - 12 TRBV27 CASSLDRRYAFF TGTGCCAGCAGTTTAGACAGGAGGTATGCTTTCTTT
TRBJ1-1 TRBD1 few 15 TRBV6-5 CASSYPGTAGTEAFF TGTGCCAGCAGTTACCCGGGGACAGCGGGCACTGAAGCTTTCTTT
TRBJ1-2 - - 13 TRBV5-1 CASSLGGNYGYTF TGCGCCAGCAGCTTAGGAGGGAACTATGGCTACACCTTC
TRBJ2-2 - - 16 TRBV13 CASSWATGTVTGELFF TGTGCCAGCAGCTGGGCCACGGGAACGGTCACCGGGGAGCTGTTTTTT
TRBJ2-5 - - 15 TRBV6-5 CASSYSGGTQETQYF TGTGCCAGCAGTTACTCCGGCGGGACTCAAGAGACCCAGTACTTC
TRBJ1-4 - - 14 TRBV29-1 CSVEWAGSAEKLFF TGCAGCGTTGAATGGGCGGGGTCGGCTGAAAAACTGTTTTTT
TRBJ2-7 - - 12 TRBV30 CAWSVEAQLIHF TGTGCCTGGAGTGTAGAGGCCCAACTTATTCACTTC
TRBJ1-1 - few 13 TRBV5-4 CASSFGGGTEAFF TGTGCCAGCAGCTTTGGGGGGGGGACTGAAGCTTTCTTT
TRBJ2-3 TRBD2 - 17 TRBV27 CASSSSQTSGYTDTQYF TGTGCCAGCAGTTCCTCCCAGACTAGCGGGTACACAGATACGCAGTATTTT
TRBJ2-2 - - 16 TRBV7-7 CASSSGWASDTGELFF TGTGCCAGCAGCTCCGGCTGGGCCTCGGACACCGGGGAGCTGTTTTTT
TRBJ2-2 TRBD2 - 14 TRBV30 CAWNSGRFSGELFF TGTGCCTGGAACAGCGGGAGATTTTCCGGGGAGCTGTTTTTT
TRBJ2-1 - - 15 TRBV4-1 CASSRRSMNNNEQFF TGCGCCAGCAGCAGAAGGAGCATGAACAACAATGAGCAGTTCTTC